Presented here are 14 T cell receptor beta chains from one specimen sequenced in a study of T cells of healthy individuals. TCRdb re-analysed the 5' RACE reads in MiXCR, keeping a single row per CDR3 protein. The repertoire holds 85,000 to 100,000 distinct CDR3 sequences, approximately 15% seen once, with about 6% in the top ten. All receptors derive from a human donor in good health.

This sequence joins TRBV4-3 and TRBJ2-1; no clear D gene. V was cut by 0 bases and J by 5 bases, with 20 bases left in between. The CDR3 length is 18 residues. Germline assignment: CDR1 LGHNA and CDR2 YSLEER. Written as DNA, the CDR3 is TGCGCCAGCAGCCAAGACAATAGCCCGAGCTTCTATAACAATGAGCAGTTCTTC. Protein sequence: CASSQDNSPSFYNNEQFF.

The sample holds many counts of this clonotype. This sequence joins TRBV3-1 and TRBJ1-6; unclear D gene. The CDR3 loop spans 15 amino acids. Trimming removed 4 bases at V and 10 bases at J, with 17 bases between. CDR1 and CDR2 (germline): LGHDT, YNNKEL (reference sequence). The CDR3 sequence is CASSPALEGRSPLHF. DNA of the CDR3: TGTGCCAGCAGCCCTGCATTGGAGGGCCGGTCACCCCTCCACTTT.

This clonotype came up a few times. The J gene is TRBJ2-2, the V gene TRBV20-1, with D possibly matching TRBD2 (5 bases). This CDR3 has 14 amino acids. Looked up from germline, CDR1 is DFQATT and CDR2 is SNEGSKA (reference sequence). V was clipped by 6 bases and J by 4 bases, with 15 bases between them. The CDR3 loop is CSASEDLLTGELFF. DNA for the CDR3: TGCAGTGCCAGCGAGGACTTACTCACCGGGGAGCTGTTTTTT.

This clonotype was counted many times. The gene calls are TRBV7-6 and TRBJ1-3; D gene uncertain. V gave up 4 bases and J gave up 4 bases, with 14 bases separating them. The CDR3 is 15 amino acids. The germline CDR1 and CDR2 sequences are SGHVS and FNYEAQ. CDR3 DNA sequence: TGTGCCAGCAGCTCGGCCCCGGGCCCCGGAAACACCATATATTTT. Translated: CASSSAPGPGNTIYF.

This clonotype occurred a few times. V gene TRBV29-1 combines with J gene TRBJ2-2; 9 bases are a match to TRBD1. CDR1 and CDR2 from the germline V gene are SQVTM and ANQGSEA. This CDR3 contains 15 residues. J gave up 4 bases and V 5 bases, and 8 bases lay outside the gene matches. In nucleotides, the CDR3 is TGCAGCGTTAAGATGGGACAGGGTGCCACCGGGGAGCTGTTTTTT. Encoded protein: CSVKMGQGATGELFF.

This sequence joins TRBV6-2 or TRBV6-3 and TRBJ2-5; 7 positions match TRBD2. After removal of 4 bases from V and 5 bases from J, the junction contained 7 bases not matched to a gene. The CDR3 totals 14 residues. Looked up from germline, CDR1 is MNHEY and CDR2 is SVGEGT. The CDR3 DNA reads TGTGCCAGCAGTTCACGCGTGGGGGGGGAGACCCAGTACTTC. Encoded protein: CASSSRVGGETQYF.

The chain has TRBV7-8 and TRBJ2-7; 9 nucleotides line up with TRBD1. The V and J ends lost 5 bases and 4 bases, in that order; junction bases with no gene match: 6. Germline V lookup: CDR1 SGHVS, CDR2 FQNEAQ. The CDR3 has 14 amino acids. Here the CDR3 reads CASSPTGGRYEQYF. The DNA for the CDR3 is TGTGCCAGCAGCCCCACAGGGGGCAGGTACGAGCAGTACTTC.

The chain carries TRBV4-3 and TRBJ1-1; D call uncertain. Deletions cut 0 bases from V and 0 bases from J, with 11 bases between. The germline gives CDR1 LGHNA, CDR2 YSLEER. The length of the CDR3 is 16 residues. This CDR3 reads CASSQEGPFMNTEAFF. The DNA of the CDR3 is TGCGCCAGCAGCCAAGAGGGCCCGTTCATGAACACTGAAGCTTTCTTT.

This clonotype came up a few times. The chain uses TRBV12-3 or TRBV12-4 and TRBJ1-5; weak D call: TRBD1 (6 bases). The CDR3 is made up of 14 amino acids. With 3 bases removed from V and 3 bases from J, the gap between germline ends came to 9 bases. In nucleotides, the CDR3 is TGTGCCAGCAGTTTTTCAGGGGCCAATCAGCCCCAGCATTTT. This gives the protein CASSFSGANQPQHF.

This clonotype was detected many times. The chain employs TRBV28 and TRBJ2-1; D is unclear. Trimming pared 4 bases from V and 4 bases from J, leaving 11 bases between. The CDR3 is 14 amino acids. Looked up from germline, CDR1 is MDHEN and CDR2 is SYDVKM. The CDR3 reads CASSWVGRYNEQFF. The CDR3 region has the DNA TGTGCCAGCAGTTGGGTTGGCCGATACAATGAGCAGTTCTTC.

This clonotype was counted at least ten times. The chain carries TRBV29-1 and TRBJ2-2, with D perhaps TRBD1 or TRBD2 (5 bases each). This CDR3 has 16 residues. V was pared by 7 bases and J by 4 bases, with 22 bases between. Per germline, CDR1 SQVTM and CDR2 ANQGSEA. Written as DNA, the CDR3 is TGCAGCGCCGCGGCGGCCGGGGCAGGTAGCACCGGGGAGCTGTTTTTT. Translation: CSAAAAGAGSTGELFF.

The CDR3 spells CASSQRGGAEQFF. Written as DNA, the CDR3 is TGTGCCAGCAGCCAGAGAGGTGGAGCTGAGCAGTTCTTC. The chain combines TRBV3-1 with TRBJ2-1; D not certain. The V end lost 3 bases, the J end lost 9 bases, and 12 bases lay between the germline ends. Looked up from germline, CDR1 is LGHDT and CDR2 is YNNKEL (reference sequence). This CDR3 has 13 amino acids.

This clonotype was counted many times. V and J are TRBV5-1 and TRBJ2-5, with a possible D match to TRBD1 (5 bases). Germline values: CDR1 SGHRS, CDR2 YFSETQ. The CDR3 consists of 14 residues. V dropped 0 bases and J dropped 5 bases, with 11 bases sitting between them. In DNA form, the CDR3 reads TGCGCCAGCAGCTTGGTAGGGGCCGGGGAGACCCAGTACTTC. Its translation is CASSLVGAGETQYF.

This clonotype was seen repeatedly, ten times or more. The rearrangement links TRBV5-1 to TRBJ1-2; the match to TRBD1 covers 8 bases. This CDR3 contains 14 residues. Losses at the gene ends were 1 base for V and 7 bases for J; bases not matched to a gene: 6. Germline V gene data show CDR1 as SGHRS and CDR2 as YFSETQ. CDR3 nucleotide sequence: TGCGCCAGCAGCTTGAGTCAGGGGGCCTCTGGCTACACCTTC. Translated: CASSLSQGASGYTF.